This T cell receptor (beta chain) was captured in a study of a mutant IDH1 vaccine in newly diagnosed glioma. Turning to the study itself: Onset of vaccination occurred 4-6 weeks following radiotherapy alone, or with temozolomide cycles. Previous care, which was radiotherapy, temozolomide, or both, most often involved both. V12 fell at week 35 and V13, the study end, at week 47.

TCRdb keeps only in-frame clones here, not all; method: immunoSEQ multiplex PCR. This repertoire shows 35,000 to 50,000 clones, 85% to 95% found once; its top ten account for about 2.3%. Note on this clone: No antigen is known for it.

Overall study findings and caveats: It seemed that pseudoprogression was not linked to changes in the top peripheral T cell clonotypes.

As to time point: week 35, safety follow-up. A 20-mer mutant IDH1 peptide at 300 ug was injected subcutaneously with topical imiquimod. Germline V lookup: CDR1 MDHEN, CDR2 SYDVKM. The germline V and J ends were trimmed by 5 bases and 0 bases, with 17 bases remaining between them. The CDR3 covers 17 residues. Sample: PBMCs, taken from a glioma patient whose treatment included an IDH1 peptide vaccine. The receptor was isolated from a man aged 50-60 years with glioma. V is TRBV28 and J is TRBJ2-1; D may be TRBD1 (9 bases). CDR3 in amino acids: CASSPGTGTSSYNEQFF. CDR3 DNA sequence: TGTGCCAGCAGTCCGGGGACAGGGACTAGCTCCTACAATGAGCAGTTCTTC.